The source of this T cell receptor beta chain is a study of T cells in Graves' hyperthyroidism and ophthalmopathy. TCR beta CDR3 sequences were amplified from RNA transcripts. First-round RT-PCR of the TCR CDR3 relied on the HTBI primer set. TCRdb redid the calling of the multiplex PCR reads with MiXCR, one entry per CDR3 protein. The sample carries about 250,000 distinct CDR3 sequences, roughly 22% recorded once. Study observations and caveats: Most clonotypes that expanded in the thyroid above 0.001 also showed up in blood. Ophthalmopathy and stable hyperthyroidism were separated by a 13 V-J model.

This clonotype showed up just once. Its antigen is undetermined. Based on clinical symptoms, serum thyroxine and TRAb, thyroid ultrasound and orbital computed tomography, diagnoses were reached. The PBMCs had their origin in 10 ml of fresh peripheral blood. This CDR3 has 15 residues. V shed 7 bases and J shed 0 bases, with 13 bases lying between them. This rearrangement joins TRBV12-3 or TRBV12-4 to TRBJ2-4; D perhaps matches TRBD2 (7 bases). Sequencing was performed on blood. This receptor was taken from a woman aged 40 to 49 with Graves' ophthalmopathy. The CDR3: CASTGGRGAKNIQYF. The CDR3 DNA reads TGTGCCAGCACGGGGGGCAGGGGAGCCAAAAACATTCAGTACTTC.